Below, one T cell receptor (beta chain) is given with its context. Its specificity is not known. This entry comes from a study of long-term antiretroviral therapy in people with HIV. Running of the v3.0 immunoSEQ assay took place at survey level. Measured with immunoSEQ multiplex PCR; TCRdb has only the in-frame clones, and not every one. Among 45,000 or so clones, 90% to 95% were seen once, and the ten largest hold roughly 2.5%. The CDR3 is 14 amino acids. V shed 8 bases and J shed 5 bases, with 18 bases lying between them. Germline V CDR1 and CDR2: SEHNR, FQNEAQ (reference sequence). Study observations and caveats: When set beside controls, HIV repertoires had CDR3 length ranges that were narrower.

The chain carries TRBV7-9 and TRBJ2-5; D could derive from TRBD1 or TRBD2 (5 bases each). This receptor was obtained from a woman between 50 and 59 years old with HIV. The input for sequencing was unsorted PBMCs, taken 3.7 years after starting antiretroviral therapy. CDR3 sequence reads: CASGPRGPGETQYF. For the CDR3, the DNA is TGTGCCAGCGGCCCCCGGGGACCGGGGGAGACCCAGTACTTC.